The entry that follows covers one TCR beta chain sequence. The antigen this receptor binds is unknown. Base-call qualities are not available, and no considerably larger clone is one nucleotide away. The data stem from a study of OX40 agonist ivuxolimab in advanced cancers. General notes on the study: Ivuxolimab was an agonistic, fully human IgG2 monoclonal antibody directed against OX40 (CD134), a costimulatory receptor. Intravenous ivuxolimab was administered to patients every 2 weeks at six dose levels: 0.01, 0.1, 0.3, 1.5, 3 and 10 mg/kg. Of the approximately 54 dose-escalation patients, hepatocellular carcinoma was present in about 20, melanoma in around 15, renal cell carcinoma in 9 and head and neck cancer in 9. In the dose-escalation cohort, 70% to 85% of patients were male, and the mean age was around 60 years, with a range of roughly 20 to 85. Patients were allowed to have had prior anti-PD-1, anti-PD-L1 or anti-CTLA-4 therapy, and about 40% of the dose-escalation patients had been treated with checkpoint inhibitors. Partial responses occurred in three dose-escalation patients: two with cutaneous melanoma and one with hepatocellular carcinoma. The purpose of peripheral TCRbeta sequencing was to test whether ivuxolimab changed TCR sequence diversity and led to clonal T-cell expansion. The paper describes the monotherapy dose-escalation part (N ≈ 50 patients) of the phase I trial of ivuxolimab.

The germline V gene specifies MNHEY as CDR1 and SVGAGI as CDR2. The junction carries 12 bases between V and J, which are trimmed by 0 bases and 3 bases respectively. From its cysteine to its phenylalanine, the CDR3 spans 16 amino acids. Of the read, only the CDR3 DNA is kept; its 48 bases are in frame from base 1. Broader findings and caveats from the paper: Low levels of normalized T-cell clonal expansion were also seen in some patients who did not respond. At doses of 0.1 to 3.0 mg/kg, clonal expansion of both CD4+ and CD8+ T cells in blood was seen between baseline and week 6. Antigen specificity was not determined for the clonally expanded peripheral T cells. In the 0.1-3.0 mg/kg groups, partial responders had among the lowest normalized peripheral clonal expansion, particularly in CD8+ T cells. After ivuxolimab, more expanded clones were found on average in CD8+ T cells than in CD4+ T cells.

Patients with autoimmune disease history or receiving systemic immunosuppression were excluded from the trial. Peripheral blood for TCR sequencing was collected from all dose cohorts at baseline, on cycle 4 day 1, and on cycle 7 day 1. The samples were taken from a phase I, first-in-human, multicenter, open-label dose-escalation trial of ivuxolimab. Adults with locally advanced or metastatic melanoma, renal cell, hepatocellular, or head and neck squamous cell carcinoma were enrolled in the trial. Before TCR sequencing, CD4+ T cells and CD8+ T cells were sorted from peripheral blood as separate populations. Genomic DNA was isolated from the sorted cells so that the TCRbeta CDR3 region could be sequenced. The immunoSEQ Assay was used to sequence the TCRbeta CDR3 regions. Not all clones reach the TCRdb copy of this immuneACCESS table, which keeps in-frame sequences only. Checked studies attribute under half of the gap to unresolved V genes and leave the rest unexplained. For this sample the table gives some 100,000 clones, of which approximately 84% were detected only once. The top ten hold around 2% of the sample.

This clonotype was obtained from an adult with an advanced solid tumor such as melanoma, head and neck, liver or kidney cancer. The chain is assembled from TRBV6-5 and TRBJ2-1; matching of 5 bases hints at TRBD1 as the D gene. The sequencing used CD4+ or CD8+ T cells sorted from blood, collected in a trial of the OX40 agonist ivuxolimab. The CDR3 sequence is CASSYSQGGNYNEQFF. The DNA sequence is TGTGCCAGCAGTTACTCCCAGGGCGGCAACTACAATGAGCAGTTCTTC.